The clone carrying this TCR beta chain has a handful of counts. These data originate in a study of blood T cell repertoires in COVID-19. Overall study context: The origin of the acute and convalescent COVID-19 samples was the United States, Italy and Spain.

Study processing details: The assay estimated nucleated cells by amplifying reference gene primers. Repertoires were generated with immunoSEQ multiplex PCR, while TCRdb's copy carries only in-frame clones and drops some. The V and J calls and clone size are taken from that table; D and trimming were inferred from the DNA. Among some 80,000 clones, less than 90% were seen once, and the ten largest hold 15% to 20%. The germline V gene encodes CDR1 MNHEY and CDR2 SMNVEV (reference sequence). There are 15 residues in the CDR3. V shed 5 bases and J 2 bases; nucleotides not matched to a gene: 7. The clonotype comes from a human donor in a cohort sampled during active COVID-19. The sequenced sample consisted of peripheral blood. This chain links TRBV27 with TRBJ1-1; TRBD1 agrees at 8 bases. This CDR3 is CASSQWDRINTEAFF. In DNA form, the CDR3 reads TGTGCCAGCAGTCAATGGGACAGGATAAACACTGAAGCTTTCTTT.